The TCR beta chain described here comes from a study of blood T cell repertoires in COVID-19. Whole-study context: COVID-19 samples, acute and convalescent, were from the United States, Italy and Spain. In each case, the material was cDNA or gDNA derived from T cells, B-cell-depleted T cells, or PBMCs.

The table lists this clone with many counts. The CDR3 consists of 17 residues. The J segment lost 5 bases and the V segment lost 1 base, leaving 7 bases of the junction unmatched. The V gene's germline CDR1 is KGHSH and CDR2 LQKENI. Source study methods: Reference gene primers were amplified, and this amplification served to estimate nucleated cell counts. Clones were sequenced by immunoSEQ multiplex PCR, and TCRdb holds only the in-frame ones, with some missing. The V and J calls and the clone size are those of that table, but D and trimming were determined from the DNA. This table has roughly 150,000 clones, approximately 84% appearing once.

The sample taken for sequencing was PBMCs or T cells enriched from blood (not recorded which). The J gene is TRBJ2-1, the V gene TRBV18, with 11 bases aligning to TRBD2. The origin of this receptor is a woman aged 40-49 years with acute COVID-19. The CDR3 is CASSPRASGRYDNEQFF. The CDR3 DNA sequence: TGTGCCAGCTCACCACGGGCTAGCGGGAGGTATGACAATGAGCAGTTCTTC.